The entry below gives a single T cell receptor (beta chain) sequence along with its context. This sample was included in a study of cytomegalovirus exposure and HLA in healthy donors. In the study overall: In terms of ancestry, the Caucasian-associated cluster contained about four fifths of the approximately 430 genotyped donors.

The germline V gene encodes CDR1 MDHEN and CDR2 SYDVKM. V lost 5 bases and J lost 0, with 14 bases in between. There are 16 residues in the CDR3. Amplification used 60 Vbeta primers and 13 Jbeta primers. Original handling: Roughly 11 million shared chains were among the 60 million to 80 million unique TCR beta chains that a later analysis counted. Clones were sequenced by immunoSEQ multiplex PCR, and TCRdb holds only the in-frame ones, with some missing. The V and J calls and clone size were taken over from that table, and D and trimming were inferred from the DNA. Its clone listing holds about 78,000 clones.

The specimen sequenced was PBMCs. This TCR derives from a female donor in good health and CMV-seropositive. The chain joins TRBV28 to TRBJ1-5, with D possibly being TRBD1 (5 bases). The CDR3 nucleotides read TGTGCCAGCAGTCAGAAGGGGCGACTTAGCAATCAGCCCCAGCATTTT. It translates to CASSQKGRLSNQPQHF.